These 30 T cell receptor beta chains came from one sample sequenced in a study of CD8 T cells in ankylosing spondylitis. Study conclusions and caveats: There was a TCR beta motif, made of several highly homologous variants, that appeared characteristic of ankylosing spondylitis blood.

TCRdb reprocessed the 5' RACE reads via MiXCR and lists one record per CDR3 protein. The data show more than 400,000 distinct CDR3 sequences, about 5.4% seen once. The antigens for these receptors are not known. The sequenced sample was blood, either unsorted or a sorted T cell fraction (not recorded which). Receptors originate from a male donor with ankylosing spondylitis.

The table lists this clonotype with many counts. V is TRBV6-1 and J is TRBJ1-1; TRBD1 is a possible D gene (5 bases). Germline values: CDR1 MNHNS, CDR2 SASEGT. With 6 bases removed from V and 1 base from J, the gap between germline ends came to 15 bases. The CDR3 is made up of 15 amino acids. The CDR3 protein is CASSQGRSGNTEAFF. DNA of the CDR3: TGTGCCAGCAGCCAGGGTCGATCAGGGAACACTGAAGCTTTCTTT.

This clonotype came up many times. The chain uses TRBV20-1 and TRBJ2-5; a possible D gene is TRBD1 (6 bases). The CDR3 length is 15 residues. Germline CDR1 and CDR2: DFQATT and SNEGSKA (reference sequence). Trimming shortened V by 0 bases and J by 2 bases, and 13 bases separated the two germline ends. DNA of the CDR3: TGCAGTGCTAGAGAGTTTAAGACAGGTCAAGAGACCCAGTACTTC. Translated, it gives CSAREFKTGQETQYF.

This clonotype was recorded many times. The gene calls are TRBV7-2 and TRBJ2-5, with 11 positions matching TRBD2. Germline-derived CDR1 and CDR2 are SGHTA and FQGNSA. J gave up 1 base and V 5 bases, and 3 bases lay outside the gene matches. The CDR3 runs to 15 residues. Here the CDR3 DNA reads TGTGCCAGCAGCCTACTAGCGGGGGCCCAAGAGACCCAGTACTTC. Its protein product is CASSLLAGAQETQYF.

CDR3 in amino acids: CASSRGIGGTEAFF. CDR3 in DNA: TGTGCCAGCAGCAGGGGGATCGGGGGAACTGAAGCTTTCTTT. The rearrangement uses TRBV7-3 and TRBJ1-1, with a tentative D call TRBD1 (6 bases). This CDR3 comprises 14 residues. V lost 5 bases and J 5 bases, leaving 15 bases between the germline ends. Germline assignment: CDR1 SGHTA and CDR2 FQGTGA.

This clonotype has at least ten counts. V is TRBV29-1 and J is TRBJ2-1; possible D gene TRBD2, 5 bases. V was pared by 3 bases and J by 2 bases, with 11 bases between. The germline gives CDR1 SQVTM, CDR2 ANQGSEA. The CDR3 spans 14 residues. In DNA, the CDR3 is TGCAGCGTTGAGGACTTTAAGACCTACAATGAGCAGTTCTTC. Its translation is CSVEDFKTYNEQFF.

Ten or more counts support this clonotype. CDR3 amino acids: CASSFLAGEASDTQYF. In DNA, the CDR3 is TGTGCCAGCAGCTTCTTAGCGGGTGAGGCCTCAGATACGCAGTATTTT. This chain connects TRBV28 to TRBJ2-3, with 7 bases aligning to TRBD2. CDR1 is MDHEN, CDR2 SYDVKM, per germline. Trimming removed 6 bases from V and 4 bases from J; junction bases left unmatched: 13. There are 16 residues in the CDR3.

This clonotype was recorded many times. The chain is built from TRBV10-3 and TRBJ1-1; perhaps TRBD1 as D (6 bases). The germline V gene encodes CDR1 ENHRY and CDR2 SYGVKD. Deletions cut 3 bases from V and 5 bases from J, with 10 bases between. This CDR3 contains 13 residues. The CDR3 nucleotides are TGTGCCATCAGTGACAGAGGACAGACTGAAGCTTTCTTT. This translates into CAISDRGQTEAFF.

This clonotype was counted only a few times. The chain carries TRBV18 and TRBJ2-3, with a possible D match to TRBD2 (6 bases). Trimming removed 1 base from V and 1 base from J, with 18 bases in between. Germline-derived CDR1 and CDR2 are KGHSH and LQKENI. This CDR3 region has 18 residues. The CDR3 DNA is TGTGCCAGCTCACCACTTCGGATGGGGAGGCGGGGCACAGATACGCAGTATTTT. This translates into CASSPLRMGRRGTDTQYF.

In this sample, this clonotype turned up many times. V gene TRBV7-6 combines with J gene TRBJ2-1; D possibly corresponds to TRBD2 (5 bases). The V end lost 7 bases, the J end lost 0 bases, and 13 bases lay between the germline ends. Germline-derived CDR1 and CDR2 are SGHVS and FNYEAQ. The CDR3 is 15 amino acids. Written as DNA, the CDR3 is TGTGCCAGCACCCTTAGTGGGAGCTCCTACAATGAGCAGTTCTTC. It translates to CASTLSGSSYNEQFF.

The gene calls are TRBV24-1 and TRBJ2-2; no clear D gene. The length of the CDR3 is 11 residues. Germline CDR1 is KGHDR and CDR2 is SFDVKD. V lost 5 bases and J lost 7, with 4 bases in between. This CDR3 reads CATSGNGELFF. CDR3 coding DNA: TGTGCCACCAGTGGGAACGGGGAGCTGTTTTTT.

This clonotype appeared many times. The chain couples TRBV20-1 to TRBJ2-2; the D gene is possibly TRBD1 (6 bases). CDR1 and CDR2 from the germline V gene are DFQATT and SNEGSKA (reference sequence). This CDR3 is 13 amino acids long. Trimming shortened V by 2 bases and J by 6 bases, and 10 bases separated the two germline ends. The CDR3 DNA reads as TGCAGTGCTAGATCAGGGGCGGCCGGGGAGCTGTTTTTT. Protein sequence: CSARSGAAGELFF.

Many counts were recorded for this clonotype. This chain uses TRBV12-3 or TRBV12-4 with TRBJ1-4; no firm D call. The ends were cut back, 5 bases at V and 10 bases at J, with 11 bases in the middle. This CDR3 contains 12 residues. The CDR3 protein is CASSDLSGKLFF. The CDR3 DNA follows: TGTGCCAGCAGTGACCTCTCGGGAAAACTGTTTTTT.

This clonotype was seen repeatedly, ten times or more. CDR3 region: CASSPLAGDIQYF. The DNA for the CDR3 is TGTGCCAGCTCACCATTAGCGGGAGACATTCAGTACTTC. The gene calls are TRBV18 and TRBJ2-4; 9 bases are shared with TRBD2. The CDR3 is made up of 13 amino acids. Germline-derived CDR1 and CDR2 are KGHSH and LQKENI. Unmatched junction bases numbered 1, after V lost 2 bases and J lost 8 bases.

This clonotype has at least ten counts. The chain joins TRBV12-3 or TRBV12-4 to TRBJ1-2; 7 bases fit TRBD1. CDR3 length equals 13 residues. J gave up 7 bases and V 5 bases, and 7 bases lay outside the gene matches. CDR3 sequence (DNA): TGTGCCAGCAGTCCCAGGGGGGCGAGTGGCTACACCTTC. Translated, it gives CASSPRGASGYTF.

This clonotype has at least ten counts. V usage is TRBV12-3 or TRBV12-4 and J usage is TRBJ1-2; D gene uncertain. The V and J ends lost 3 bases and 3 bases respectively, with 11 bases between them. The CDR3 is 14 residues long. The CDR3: CASSFAGNYYGYTF. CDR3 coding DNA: TGTGCCAGCAGTTTCGCCGGAAATTACTATGGCTACACCTTC.

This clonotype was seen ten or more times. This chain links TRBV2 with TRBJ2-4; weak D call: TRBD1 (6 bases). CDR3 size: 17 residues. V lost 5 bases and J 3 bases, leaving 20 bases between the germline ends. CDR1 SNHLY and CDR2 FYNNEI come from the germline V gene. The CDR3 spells CASSSLRDTLHKNIQYF. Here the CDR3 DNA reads TGTGCCAGCAGTTCCCTGAGGGACACCTTACACAAAAACATTCAGTACTTC. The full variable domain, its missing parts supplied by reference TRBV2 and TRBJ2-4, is EPEVTQTPSHQVTQMGQEVILRCVPISNHLYFYWYRQILGQKVEFLVSFYNNEISEKSEIFDDQFSVERPDGSNFTLKIRSTKLEDSAMYFCASSSLRDTLHKNIQYFGAGTRLSVL.

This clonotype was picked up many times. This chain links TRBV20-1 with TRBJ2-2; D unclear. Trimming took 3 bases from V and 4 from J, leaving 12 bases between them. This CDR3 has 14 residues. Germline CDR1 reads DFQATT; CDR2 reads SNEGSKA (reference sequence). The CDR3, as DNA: TGCAGTGCTAGTGAAGGGATGGGCACCGGGGAGCTGTTTTTT. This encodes CSASEGMGTGELFF.

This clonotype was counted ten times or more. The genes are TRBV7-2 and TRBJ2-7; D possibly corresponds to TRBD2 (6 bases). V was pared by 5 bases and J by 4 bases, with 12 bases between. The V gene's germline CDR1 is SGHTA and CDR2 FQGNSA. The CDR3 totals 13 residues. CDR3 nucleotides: TGTGCCAGCAGCCCTAGGCGGGGTTACGAGCAGTACTTC. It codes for CASSPRRGYEQYF.

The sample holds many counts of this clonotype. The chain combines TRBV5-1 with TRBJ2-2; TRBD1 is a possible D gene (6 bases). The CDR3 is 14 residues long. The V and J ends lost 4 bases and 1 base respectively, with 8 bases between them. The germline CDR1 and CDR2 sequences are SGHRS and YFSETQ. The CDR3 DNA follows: TGCGCCAGCAGCGGGGGACAGAACACCGGGGAGCTGTTTTTT. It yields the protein CASSGGQNTGELFF.

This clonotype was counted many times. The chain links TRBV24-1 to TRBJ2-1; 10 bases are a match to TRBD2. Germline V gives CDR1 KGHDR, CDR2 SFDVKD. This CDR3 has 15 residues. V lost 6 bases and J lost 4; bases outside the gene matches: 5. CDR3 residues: CATSTAGGQYNEQFF. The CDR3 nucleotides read TGTGCCACCAGTACAGCGGGAGGGCAGTACAATGAGCAGTTCTTC.

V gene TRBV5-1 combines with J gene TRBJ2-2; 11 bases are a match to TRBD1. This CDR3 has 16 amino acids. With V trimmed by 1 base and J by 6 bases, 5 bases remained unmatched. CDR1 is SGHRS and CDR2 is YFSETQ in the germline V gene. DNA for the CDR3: TGCGCCAGCAGCTTGAAAAGGACAGGGGGCCCCGGGGAGCTGTTTTTT. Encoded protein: CASSLKRTGGPGELFF.

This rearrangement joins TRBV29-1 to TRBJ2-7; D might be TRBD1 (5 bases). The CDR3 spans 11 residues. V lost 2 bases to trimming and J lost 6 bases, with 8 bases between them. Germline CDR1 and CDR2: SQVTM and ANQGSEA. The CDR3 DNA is TGCAGCGTTGAAAGGGGATTCGAGCAGTACTTC. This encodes CSVERGFEQYF.

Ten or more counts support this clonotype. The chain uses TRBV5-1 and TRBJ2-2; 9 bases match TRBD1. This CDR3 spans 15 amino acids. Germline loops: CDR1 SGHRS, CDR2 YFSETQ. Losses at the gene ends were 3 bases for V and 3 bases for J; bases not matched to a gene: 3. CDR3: CASSSDRGDTGELFF. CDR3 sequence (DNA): TGCGCCAGCAGCTCGGACAGGGGAGACACCGGGGAGCTGTTTTTT.

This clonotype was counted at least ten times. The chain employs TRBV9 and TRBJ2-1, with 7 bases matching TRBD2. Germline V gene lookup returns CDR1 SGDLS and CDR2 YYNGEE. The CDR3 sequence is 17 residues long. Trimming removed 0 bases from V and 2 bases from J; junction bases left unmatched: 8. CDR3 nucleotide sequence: TGTGCCAGCAGCGTAGGTCTAGCGGAGATCCCCTACAATGAGCAGTTCTTC. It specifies CASSVGLAEIPYNEQFF.

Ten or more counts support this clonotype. The CDR3 loop reads CASSTKPRGYTF. CDR3 nucleotides: TGTGCCAGCAGTACGAAGCCCCGGGGCTACACCTTC. V usage is TRBV12-3 or TRBV12-4 and J usage is TRBJ1-2; D gene uncertain. V was clipped by 5 bases and J by 8 bases, with 12 bases between them. The length of the CDR3 is 12 residues.

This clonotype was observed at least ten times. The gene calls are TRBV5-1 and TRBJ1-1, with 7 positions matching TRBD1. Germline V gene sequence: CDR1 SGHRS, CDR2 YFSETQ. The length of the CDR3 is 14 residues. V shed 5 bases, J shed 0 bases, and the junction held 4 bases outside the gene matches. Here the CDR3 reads CASSSDRMNTEAFF. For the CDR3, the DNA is TGCGCCAGCAGTTCGGACAGGATGAACACTGAAGCTTTCTTT.

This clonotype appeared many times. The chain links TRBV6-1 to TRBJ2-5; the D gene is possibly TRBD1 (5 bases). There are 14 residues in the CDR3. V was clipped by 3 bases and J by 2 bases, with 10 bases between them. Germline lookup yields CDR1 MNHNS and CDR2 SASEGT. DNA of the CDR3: TGTGCCAGCAGTGAGTCGACAGCTCAAGAGACCCAGTACTTC. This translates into CASSESTAQETQYF.

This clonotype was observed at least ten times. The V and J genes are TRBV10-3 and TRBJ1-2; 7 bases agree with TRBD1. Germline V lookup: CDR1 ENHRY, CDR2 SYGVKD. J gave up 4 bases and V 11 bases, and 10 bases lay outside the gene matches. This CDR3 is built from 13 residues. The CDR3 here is CAADQGQPYGYTF. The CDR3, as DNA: TGTGCCGCGGACCAGGGACAGCCCTATGGCTACACCTTC.

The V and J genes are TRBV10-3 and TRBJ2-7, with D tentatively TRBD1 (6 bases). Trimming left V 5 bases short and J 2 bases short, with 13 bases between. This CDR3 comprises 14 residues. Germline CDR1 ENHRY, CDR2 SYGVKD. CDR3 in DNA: TGTGCCATCAGTCCCCGGGACATGACCTACGAGCAGTACTTC. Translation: CAISPRDMTYEQYF.

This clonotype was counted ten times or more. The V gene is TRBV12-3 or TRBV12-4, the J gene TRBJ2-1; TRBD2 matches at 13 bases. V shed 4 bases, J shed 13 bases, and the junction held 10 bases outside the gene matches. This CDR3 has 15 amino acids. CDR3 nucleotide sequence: TGTGCCAGCAGTTGGACTAGCGGGGGACAGAGGGGACAGTTCTTC. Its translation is CASSWTSGGQRGQFF.